This T cell receptor (beta chain) was profiled in a study of blood T cells in healthy people across ages. Study results and limitations: TCR beta diversity per million T cells fell roughly linearly with age.

Germline lookup yields CDR1 SGHTA and CDR2 FQGNSA. Trimming removed 5 bases at V and 4 bases at J, with 11 bases between. The CDR3 is 14 residues long. A J-beta primer mix and a sample-barcoded 5' primer were used in a second PCR of about 7 to 12 cycles. With 12 random nucleotides, a template-switch adaptor tagged each individual cDNA molecule. TCRdb itself ran the 5' RACE reads through MiXCR, one entry per CDR3 protein. Counted here are 650,000 to 700,000 distinct CDR3 sequences, more than 45% occurring once; the ten biggest clones make up about 13%. About 10 milliliters of peripheral blood were drawn from each donor into EDTA-treated tubes. Per individual sample, total RNA of at least 6 micrograms was extracted. As for this clonotype: What it recognizes is unknown.

Material: blood. The V gene is TRBV7-2, the J gene TRBJ2-2, with D possibly being TRBD1 (6 bases). This TCR derives from a woman of 80 years or more in good health. The CDR3 DNA follows: TGTGCCAGCAGCCAGGGGAGTCTCACCGGGGAGCTGTTTTTT. Protein sequence: CASSQGSLTGELFF. Full variable domain (rest looked up from reference TRBV7-2 and TRBJ2-2): GAGVSQSPSNKVTEKGKDVELRCDPISGHTALYWYRQSLGQGLEFLIYFQGNSAPDKSGLPSDRFSAERTGGSVSTLTIQRTQQEDSAVYLCASSQGSLTGELFFGEGSRLTVL.